Below are 17 T cell receptor beta chains sequenced from a single sample in a study of shared clonotypes between healthy human individuals. Repertoires were generated with immunoSEQ multiplex PCR, while TCRdb's copy carries only in-frame clones and drops some. Of 1.5 million to 1.9 million clones in the sample, 98% were seen once. Sequenced sample: naive CD4+ T cells sorted from blood. Subset meaning: CD45RA+ positively selected. The receptors originated from a man younger than 40 in good health.

CDR3 sequence reads: CASSLERDSYNEQFF. Written as DNA, the CDR3 is TGTGCCAGCAGCTTAGAGCGGGACTCCTACAATGAGCAGTTCTTC. This chain uses TRBV11-2 with TRBJ2-1, with TRBD2 as a possible D gene (6 bases). The CDR3 totals 15 residues. Trimming cost V 0 bases and J 0 bases, with 6 bases left between them. Germline lookup yields CDR1 SGHAT and CDR2 FQNNGV.

This chain links TRBV19 with TRBJ1-2, with a weak D call TRBD1 (6 bases). The CDR3 sequence is 14 residues long. Germline CDR1 LNHDA, CDR2 SQIVND (reference sequence). With 4 bases removed from V and 0 bases from J, the gap between germline ends came to 9 bases. The CDR3 DNA follows: TGTGCCAGTAGTAGGGACATAACTAACTATGGCTACACCTTC. It is translated as CASSRDITNYGYTF.

V usage is TRBV10-3 and J usage is TRBJ2-1; TRBD2 matches 10 bases. V trimming: 6 bases; J trimming: 4 bases; junction bases outside the gene matches: 6. This CDR3 is 15 amino acids long. Looked up from germline, CDR1 is ENHRY and CDR2 is SYGVKD. The CDR3 here is CAIRASGSLYNEQFF. CDR3 DNA: TGTGCCATCAGGGCTAGCGGGAGTCTTTACAATGAGCAGTTCTTC.

The chain carries TRBV5-1 and TRBJ2-3; D perhaps matches TRBD2 (5 bases). This CDR3 has 15 amino acids. Germline V gene sequence: CDR1 SGHRS, CDR2 YFSETQ. Trimming removed 0 bases at V and 4 bases at J, with 12 bases between. DNA of the CDR3: TGCGCCAGCAGCTTGGGACCCGGGATTCCAGATACGCAGTATTTT. This gives the protein CASSLGPGIPDTQYF.

The chain is built from TRBV15 and TRBJ2-2; a weak D match, TRBD1 (6 bases). Germline V gene lookup returns CDR1 LNHNV and CDR2 YYDKDF (reference sequence). V shed 3 bases and J shed 5 bases, with 16 bases lying between them. The CDR3 totals 16 residues. The CDR3 DNA reads as TGTGCCACCAGCAGTAGTTACAGAGGGGGAACCGGGGAGCTGTTTTTT. Amino acids: CATSSSYRGGTGELFF.

The V gene is TRBV5-1, the J gene TRBJ2-5, with 12 positions matching TRBD2. Germline assignment: CDR1 SGHRS and CDR2 YFSETQ. The V gene end was trimmed by 6 bases and the J gene end by 3 bases; junction bases not matched to a gene: 12. The CDR3 consists of 17 residues. The CDR3 reads CASTSRTSGMIEETQYF. In DNA form, the CDR3 reads TGCGCCAGCACATCCAGGACTAGCGGGATGATTGAAGAGACCCAGTACTTC.

In regard to this clone: Other nucleotide sequences in the sample specify the same CDR3. The V and J genes are TRBV18 and TRBJ2-7; D may be TRBD1 (6 bases). This CDR3 comprises 12 residues. Germline CDR1 reads KGHSH; CDR2 reads LQKENI. With 3 bases removed from V and 6 bases from J, the gap between germline ends came to 9 bases. The chain's CDR3 is CASSPQTGEQYF. The CDR3 DNA sequence: TGTGCCAGCTCACCGCAGACAGGCGAGCAGTACTTC.

The chain uses TRBV6-5 and TRBJ1-1; D unclear. CDR1 MNHEY and CDR2 SVGAGI come from the germline V gene. Trimming cost V 5 bases and J 5 bases, with 9 bases left between them. This CDR3 has 12 amino acids. The CDR3 nucleotides are TGTGCCAGCAGTGCTCGTGGTACTGAAGCTTTCTTT. Encoded protein: CASSARGTEAFF.

The CDR3 region has the DNA TGCAGCGTTGATGGTGAAATGAACGAGCAGTACTTC. Its protein product is CSVDGEMNEQYF. The rearrangement uses TRBV29-1 and TRBJ2-7, with D unresolved. Trimming shortened V by 3 bases and J by 5 bases, and 11 bases separated the two germline ends. The CDR3 runs to 12 residues. Germline CDR1 and CDR2: SQVTM and ANQGSEA.

The chain recombines TRBV5-1 with TRBJ2-7, with D perhaps TRBD1 (5 bases). Trimming left V 3 bases short and J 6 bases short, with 7 bases between. Per the germline V gene, CDR1 is SGHRS and CDR2 is YFSETQ. The CDR3 runs to 11 residues. DNA for the CDR3: TGCGCCAGCAGCTCAGGGATCGAGCAGTACTTC. This encodes CASSSGIEQYF.

The gene calls are TRBV2 and TRBJ2-1; no reliable D call. The V gene's germline CDR1 is SNHLY and CDR2 FYNNEI. Trimming shortened V by 3 bases and J by 9 bases, and 15 bases separated the two germline ends. The CDR3 runs to 14 residues. CDR3 in amino acids: CASSDYSGSGEQFF. The CDR3 DNA sequence: TGTGCCAGCAGTGACTACTCCGGGTCGGGTGAGCAGTTCTTC.

The V call is TRBV5-4, the J call TRBJ2-7; TRBD1 might be the D (5 bases). The CDR3 is 14 residues long. Between the trimmed V and J ends, which lost 1 base and 0 bases, there was a span of 8 bases. The germline CDR1 and CDR2 sequences are SGHNT and YYREEE (reference sequence). The CDR3, as DNA: TGTGCCAGCAGCTTGCTGGGGCCCTCCTACGAGCAGTACTTC. Translated: CASSLLGPSYEQYF.

V is TRBV5-4 and J is TRBJ2-5; 12 bases are a match to TRBD2. The CDR3 has 20 amino acids. Germline values: CDR1 SGHNT, CDR2 YYREEE (reference sequence). Unmatched junction bases numbered 14, after V lost 2 bases and J lost 0 bases. Here the CDR3 reads CASSFRSGTSGPKYQETQYF. In DNA, the CDR3 is TGTGCCAGCAGCTTTAGGTCCGGGACTAGCGGGCCTAAGTACCAAGAGACCCAGTACTTC.

This chain joins TRBV5-1 and TRBJ1-2; perhaps TRBD1 as D (5 bases). V lost 4 bases and J lost 8, with 15 bases in between. CDR3 size: 13 residues. From germline, CDR1 is SGHRS and CDR2 YFSETQ. The CDR3 here is CASSPQGTGGYTF. The CDR3 coding sequence is TGCGCCAGCAGCCCCCAGGGAACGGGAGGCTACACCTTC.

In the case of this clone: At one boundary the junction diverges from the germline segment, which might be a read error. The chain recombines TRBV14 with TRBJ2-7; D is perhaps TRBD2 (5 bases). CDR1 SGHDN and CDR2 FVKESK come from the germline V gene. The CDR3 is made up of 12 amino acids. CDR3 residues: CASSQARTLYVF. CDR3 DNA: TGTGCCAGCAGCCAAGCGAGGACTCTATATGTCTTC.

The chain employs TRBV4-3 and TRBJ2-3, with 7 bases matching TRBD1. V was pared by 4 bases and J by 1 base, with 8 bases of the junction left unmatched. There are 16 residues in the CDR3. Germline assignment: CDR1 LGHNA and CDR2 YSLEER. The CDR3: CASSLETGFGTDTQYF. The CDR3 coding sequence is TGCGCCAGCAGCCTAGAGACAGGGTTCGGCACAGATACGCAGTATTTT.

The chain combines TRBV5-1 with TRBJ1-3; D remains unclear. This CDR3 has 15 amino acids. Germline CDR1 reads SGHRS; CDR2 reads YFSETQ. The germline V and J ends were trimmed by 4 bases and 0 bases, with 11 bases remaining between them. CDR3 in amino acids: CASSPPRDSGNTIYF. CDR3 nucleotide sequence: TGCGCCAGCAGCCCTCCTCGGGACTCTGGAAACACCATATATTTT.